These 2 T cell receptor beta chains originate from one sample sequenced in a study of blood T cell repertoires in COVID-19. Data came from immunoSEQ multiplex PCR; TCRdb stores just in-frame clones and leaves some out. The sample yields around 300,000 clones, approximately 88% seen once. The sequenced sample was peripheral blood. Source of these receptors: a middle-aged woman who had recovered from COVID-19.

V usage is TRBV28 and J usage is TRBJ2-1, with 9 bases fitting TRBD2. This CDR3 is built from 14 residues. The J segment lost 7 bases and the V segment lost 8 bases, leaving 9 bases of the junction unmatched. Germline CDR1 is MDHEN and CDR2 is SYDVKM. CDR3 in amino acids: CASVDAGGENEQFF. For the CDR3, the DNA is TGTGCCAGCGTTGACGCGGGAGGGGAAAATGAGCAGTTCTTC.

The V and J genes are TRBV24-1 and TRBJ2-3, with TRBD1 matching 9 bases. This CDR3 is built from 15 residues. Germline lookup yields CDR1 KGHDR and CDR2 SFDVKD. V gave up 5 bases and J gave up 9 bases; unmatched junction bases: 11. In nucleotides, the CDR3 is TGTGCCACCAGTGCACGGGACAGGGACCATGAAACGCAGTATTTT. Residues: CATSARDRDHETQYF.